A selection of T cell receptor beta chains follows, all from one sample in a study of breast tumors, draining lymph nodes, adjacent tissues. TCRdb analysed the multiplex PCR reads with MiXCR anew, one entry per CDR3 protein. The top ten clones hold approximately 4.2% of a sample with around 170,000 distinct CDR3 sequences, approximately 30% of them seen once. Sequenced sample: axillary lymph node tissue. The receptors here all came from a female donor with breast cancer. Some clones in this sample may be carry-over from other donors' samples. Each CDR3 is given with its conserved first and last residue. A row's size may be missing; if present it is once, few, many or a size class.

cdr3_aa | v_call | clone_size | j_call
CASSLATGTGNSPLHF | TRBV7-8 | many | TRBJ1-6
CASSSIRDVQETQYF | TRBV27 | many | TRBJ2-5
CASSQDSSGNTIYF | TRBV3-1 | - | TRBJ1-3
CASSLGATGPYGYTF | TRBV12-3/TRBV12-4 | many | TRBJ1-2
CASSRFYEQYF | TRBV12-3/TRBV12-4 | many | TRBJ2-7
CATSRSGRTRTNEKLFF | TRBV15 | many | TRBJ1-4
CSVPGQGAATQYF | TRBV20-1 | - | TRBJ2-5
CASSMPGQGIHEQYF | TRBV27 | few | TRBJ2-7
CASSLDRPYEQYF | TRBV5-1 | many | TRBJ2-7
CASSSRTGFSGANVLTF | TRBV7-6 | many | TRBJ2-6
CASSLAGSNTGELFF | TRBV11-3 | many | TRBJ2-2
CASSRSRGLETQYF | TRBV6-1 | - | TRBJ2-5
CASSLVPLGGGWGGEQYF | TRBV7-2 | few | TRBJ2-7
CASSPGTNYGYTF | TRBV3-1 | many | TRBJ1-2
CASSLQGGPRGQETQYF | TRBV12-3/TRBV12-4 | many | TRBJ2-5
CASSSSQGASEKLFF | TRBV7-9 | many | TRBJ1-4
CASSFTGRAETQYF | TRBV7-9 | many | TRBJ2-5
CASLTGVVGGELFF | TRBV6-1 | many | TRBJ2-2
CASSFNDRDGYTF | TRBV12-3/TRBV12-4 | - | TRBJ1-2
CASSVGPPQGSGNTIYF | TRBV9 | many | TRBJ1-3
CASSPGGVGDQETQYF | TRBV7-3 | many | TRBJ2-5
CASSRNRVADTEAFF | TRBV5-4 | - | TRBJ1-1
CASSEGRGRWNTEAFF | TRBV10-2 | - | TRBJ1-1
CSVSYMNTEAFF | TRBV29-1 | few | TRBJ1-1
CASSQPGLAVQETQYF | TRBV18 | many | TRBJ2-5
CASSLPPGRANEQYF | TRBV5-4 | many | TRBJ2-7
CASSLRLEGTQYF | TRBV7-2 | many | TRBJ2-3
CASSSPICSARGGRNPTYEQYF | TRBV2 | - | TRBJ2-7
CASSPGLAKNIQYF | TRBV11-3 | few | TRBJ2-4
CATSHSSYNEQFF | TRBV24-1 | few | TRBJ2-1
CSPYREGNYNEQFF | TRBV20-1 | many | TRBJ2-1
CATTPGQGNDEKLFF | TRBV5-6 | - | TRBJ1-4
CASRGEGFPLHF | TRBV2 | - | TRBJ1-6
CASSQLDGRYGYTF | TRBV14 | many | TRBJ1-2
CASSPNGYLITEASF | TRBV4-2 | once | TRBJ1-1
CASSSAGTGDEQYF | TRBV9 | - | TRBJ2-7
CASSSAGTSRNEQFF | TRBV12-3/TRBV12-4 | - | -
CSALPLPGAGNAIYF | TRBV29-1 | - | TRBJ1-3
CSVEGQGIEAFF | TRBV29-1 | few | TRBJ1-1
CASRSQAGGAARDEQFF | TRBV7-6 | many | TRBJ2-1
CASSDGLTSSYNEQFF | TRBV2 | many | TRBJ2-1
CSASVGGGDYGYTF | TRBV20-1 | many | TRBJ1-2
CASSKASGISYSEQFF | TRBV7-3 | - | TRBJ2-1
CASSPRGSGDEQFF | TRBV13 | many | TRBJ2-1
CASSLSGYTGELFF | TRBV7-7 | many | TRBJ2-2
CATTGHLATDTQYF | TRBV7-9 | - | TRBJ2-3
CASSVRGTSSTDTQYF | TRBV9 | many | TRBJ2-3
CASSLGTTSGVIIHEQYF | TRBV7-8 | few | TRBJ2-7
CSAVLAGGWYF | TRBV20-1 | - | TRBJ2-3
CASSTWTLDTQYF | TRBV2 | many | TRBJ2-3
CASSHLQGYKQYF | TRBV6-5 | once | TRBJ2-7
CASSQAPFAGGHDSPLHF | TRBV4-1 | - | TRBJ1-6
CAVSSGTGGNEQFF | TRBV27 | - | TRBJ2-1